This T cell receptor (beta chain) was identified during a study of T cells in Graves' hyperthyroidism and ophthalmopathy. This clonotype was seen more than once but under ten times. The antigen remains undetermined. The CDR3 extends over 14 amino acids. Trimming removed 1 base from V and 2 bases from J, with 8 bases in between. Germline V gene data show CDR1 as SGDLS and CDR2 as YYNGEE. Each diagnosis drew on symptoms, thyroxine, TRAb, thyroid ultrasound and orbital computed tomography findings. Amplification of TCR beta CDR3 regions was performed using RNA transcripts as template. The HTBI set primed first-round TCR CDR3 RT-PCR. One entry per CDR3 protein results from TCRdb running MiXCR on the multiplex PCR reads. The sample yields 340,000 or so distinct CDR3 sequences, roughly 18% seen once. Study-wide points: Progression to ophthalmopathy was predicted a median of approximately seven months early. Most thyroid clonotypes expanded above 0.001 appeared in blood too. From stable hyperthyroidism, ophthalmopathy was separated by a 13 V-J model.

The source is a woman aged 45-60 years with Graves' hyperthyroidism. The chain couples TRBV9 to TRBJ2-3, with D unresolved. Sequencing was performed on blood. The CDR3 sequence is CASSVNPNTDTQYF. The CDR3 nucleotides read TGTGCCAGCAGCGTAAATCCTAACACAGATACGCAGTATTTT.